One sample yielded the 25 T cell receptor beta chains listed below, sequenced in a study of control samples from healthy donors and cancer patients. This table comes from immunoSEQ multiplex PCR, and its TCRdb copy is limited to in-frame clones, with some not included. This table has about 190,000 clones, roughly nine tenths appearing once. The specimen sequenced was blood. The receptor set was obtained from a man aged 25 to 40 in good health.

V usage is TRBV7-6 and J usage is TRBJ1-5; 10 bases agree with TRBD1. V was clipped by 7 bases and J by 7 bases; unmatched bases: 7. The CDR3 spans 14 residues. Germline V gene lookup returns CDR1 SGHVS and CDR2 FNYEAQ. CDR3 sequence (DNA): TGTGCCAGCATACCCGGGACAGGGGTACAGCCCCAGCATTTT. Protein: CASIPGTGVQPQHF.

The chain joins TRBV11-2 to TRBJ2-7, with D possibly matching TRBD1 (5 bases). CDR1 and CDR2 from the germline V gene are SGHAT and FQNNGV. V dropped 3 bases and J dropped 4 bases, with 13 bases sitting between them. This CDR3 contains 14 residues. This CDR3 reads CASSFTTQGYEQYF. In DNA form, the CDR3 reads TGTGCCAGCAGCTTTACGACTCAGGGTTACGAGCAGTACTTC.

This chain joins TRBV5-1 and TRBJ1-6; no clear D. The V gene lost 0 bases and the J gene lost 7 bases, with 14 bases spanning the gap. This CDR3 spans 16 amino acids. The germline V gene encodes CDR1 SGHRS and CDR2 YFSETQ. The CDR3 loop reads CASSLAPDGLNSPLHF. In DNA, the CDR3 is TGCGCCAGCAGCTTGGCCCCGGACGGATTGAATTCACCCCTCCACTTT.

Comment on this clone: This CDR3 is also generated by other DNA sequences in the sample. The V call is TRBV5-1, the J call TRBJ2-1, with D possibly TRBD2 on 5 matching bases. Germline V gene lookup returns CDR1 SGHRS and CDR2 YFSETQ. V was shortened by 0 bases and J by 1 base, with 5 bases between the two germline ends. There are 14 residues in the CDR3. The CDR3 protein is CASSLGGSYNEQFF. In nucleotides, the CDR3 is TGCGCCAGCAGCTTGGGCGGGTCCTACAATGAGCAGTTCTTC.

This chain uses TRBV19 with TRBJ1-2, with 7 bases that match TRBD1. The CDR3 has 16 residues. Germline assignment: CDR1 LNHDA and CDR2 SQIVND (reference sequence). The J segment lost 5 bases and the V segment lost 10 bases, leaving 19 bases of the junction unmatched. In nucleotides, the CDR3 is TGTGCCACCCTCCGCGGGACAGAGTCCCCATTGTATGGCTACACCTTC. Amino acid sequence: CATLRGTESPLYGYTF.

The J gene is TRBJ1-4, the V gene TRBV7-6; 8 bases match TRBD1. With V trimmed by 8 bases and J by 3 bases, 23 bases remained unmatched. Germline V gives CDR1 SGHVS, CDR2 FNYEAQ. The CDR3 totals 20 residues. The DNA of the CDR3 is TGTGCCAGCCCCCGTTTTCTGAGGCAGGGGGCAATGGAGGCTAATGAAAAACTGTTTTTT. This translates into CASPRFLRQGAMEANEKLFF.

The chain couples TRBV4-2 to TRBJ2-1, with a possible D match to TRBD1 (6 bases). Germline lookup yields CDR1 LGHNA and CDR2 YNFKEQ. The CDR3 is 14 residues long. V gave up 4 bases and J gave up 2 bases, with 9 bases separating them. The CDR3 spells CASSRRQAYNEQFF. DNA for the CDR3: TGTGCCAGCAGCCGCAGACAGGCCTACAATGAGCAGTTCTTC.

This clone appeared once. The chain is built from TRBV4-1 and TRBJ1-1; possible D gene TRBD1, 5 bases. The V end was cut by 4 bases, the J end by 0 bases, with 15 bases between. Looked up from germline, CDR1 is MGHRA and CDR2 is YSYEKL. The CDR3 loop spans 16 amino acids. The CDR3 nucleotides read TGCGCCAGCAGCCTGGAGATGACAGCCATGAACACTGAAGCTTTCTTT. This translates into CASSLEMTAMNTEAFF.

This clone occurred once. The J gene is TRBJ2-2, the V gene TRBV5-1, with TRBD2 identical over 13 bases. This CDR3 spans 16 amino acids. CDR1 and CDR2 (germline): SGHRS, YFSETQ. Trimming removed 4 bases from V and 2 bases from J; junction bases left unmatched: 2. The DNA for the CDR3 is TGCGCCAGCAGCCCGGGACTAGCGGGAAACACCGGGGAGCTGTTTTTT. It encodes CASSPGLAGNTGELFF.

This clone has a single count. This chain links TRBV6-2 or TRBV6-3 with TRBJ1-4, with D unclear. CDR3 length: 14 amino acids. Germline CDR1 reads MNHEY; CDR2 reads SVGEGT. Trimming left V 0 bases short and J 4 bases short, with 6 bases between. In nucleotides, the CDR3 is TGTGCCAGCAGTTACTCAGGGATTAATGAAAAACTGTTTTTT. As protein: CASSYSGINEKLFF.

The rearrangement uses TRBV7-8 and TRBJ1-2, with D possibly matching TRBD1 (5 bases). V gave up 5 bases and J gave up 4 bases, with 26 bases separating them. This CDR3 is built from 18 residues. Germline CDR1 is SGHVS and CDR2 is FQNEAQ. The CDR3 region has the DNA TGTGCCAGCAGCCTAGACCGTAGACCTAAGGCCGGGGGCTATGGCTACACCTTC. Its translation: CASSLDRRPKAGGYGYTF.

The rearrangement links TRBV6-2 or TRBV6-3 to TRBJ2-7; D gene uncertain. Trimming removed 2 bases from V and 3 bases from J, with 5 bases in between. The germline CDR1 and CDR2 sequences are MNHEY and SVGEGT. The CDR3 is 12 amino acids. The CDR3 DNA reads as TGTGCCAGCAGTTACGCCGGCTACGAGCAGTACTTC. Its translation is CASSYAGYEQYF.

About this clone: Other DNA sequences of this sample code for an identical CDR3. The chain joins TRBV9 to TRBJ2-3; 11 bases line up with TRBD2. Germline loops: CDR1 SGDLS, CDR2 YYNGEE. With V trimmed by 2 bases and J by 5 bases, 7 bases remained unmatched. The CDR3 is 16 residues long. CDR3 in DNA: TGTGCCAGCAGCGTCGGGCTAGCGGGGGGCAGAGATACGCAGTATTTT. It yields the protein CASSVGLAGGRDTQYF.

This clone was seen just once. This chain connects TRBV5-1 to TRBJ2-3, with 12 positions matching TRBD2. CDR3 size: 16 residues. Germline V lookup: CDR1 SGHRS, CDR2 YFSETQ. Trimming removed 4 bases from V and 1 base from J; junction bases left unmatched: 4. CDR3 residues: CASSRRTSGGTDTQYF. CDR3 nucleotides: TGCGCCAGCAGCAGACGGACTAGCGGGGGCACAGATACGCAGTATTTT.

The chain is built from TRBV19 and TRBJ1-6; TRBD1 aligns across 7 bases. The V segment lost 5 bases and the J segment 7 bases; nucleotides outside the gene matches: 5. The CDR3 covers 14 residues. CDR1 is LNHDA, CDR2 SQIVND, per germline (reference sequence). The CDR3 DNA follows: TGTGCCAGTAGTCCCGGGACAGCAAATTCACCCCTCCACTTT. This translates into CASSPGTANSPLHF.

This clone has a single count. The chain joins TRBV30 to TRBJ1-2; no firm D call. Germline V gives CDR1 GTSNPN, CDR2 SVGIG (reference sequence). The CDR3 is made up of 14 amino acids. Trimming removed 3 bases at V and 5 bases at J, with 16 bases between. The CDR3 region is CAWRPAVQTYGYTF. CDR3 sequence (DNA): TGTGCCTGGAGACCGGCGGTGCAGACATATGGCTACACCTTC.

The chain is built from TRBV27 and TRBJ1-1; D not certain. Germline values: CDR1 MNHEY, CDR2 SMNVEV (reference sequence). The CDR3 has 15 residues. V shed 5 bases and J shed 0 bases, with 13 bases lying between them. The CDR3, as DNA: TGTGCCAGCAGTCTCTCCCCGGGAGTGAACACTGAAGCTTTCTTT. Translation: CASSLSPGVNTEAFF.

This rearrangement joins TRBV7-9 to TRBJ2-3; TRBD1 matches 8 bases. V shed 8 bases and J 5 bases; nucleotides not matched to a gene: 12. Germline loops: CDR1 SEHNR, CDR2 FQNEAQ (reference sequence). The CDR3 runs to 15 residues. CDR3: CASETLQGVEDTQYF. CDR3 sequence (DNA): TGTGCCAGCGAAACTTTACAGGGGGTTGAAGATACGCAGTATTTT.

V gene TRBV6-5 combines with J gene TRBJ2-1, with 7 bases aligning to TRBD1. The V segment lost 5 bases and the J segment 6 bases; nucleotides outside the gene matches: 10. The CDR3 totals 15 residues. Germline V gene lookup returns CDR1 MNHEY and CDR2 SVGAGI. This CDR3 is CASSRGQVPVNEQFF. Here the CDR3 DNA reads TGTGCCAGCAGTCGCGGACAGGTTCCCGTCAATGAGCAGTTCTTC.

The chain couples TRBV19 to TRBJ1-2; D ambiguous. The V gene's germline CDR1 is LNHDA and CDR2 SQIVND (reference sequence). Deletions cut 7 bases from V and 0 bases from J, with 6 bases between. The CDR3 is made up of 12 amino acids. CDR3 loop: CASTQSNYGYTF. CDR3 DNA sequence: TGTGCCAGTACTCAGTCTAACTATGGCTACACCTTC.

V usage is TRBV18 and J usage is TRBJ1-2, with a possible D match to TRBD1 (5 bases). Germline loops: CDR1 KGHSH, CDR2 LQKENI. V was trimmed by 4 bases and J by 5 bases, leaving 14 bases between them. This CDR3 is 14 amino acids long. The DNA of the CDR3 is TGTGCCAGCTCACTCAGGGTGCCCGATTATGGCTACACCTTC. It yields the protein CASSLRVPDYGYTF.

The chain recombines TRBV18 with TRBJ1-1; tentatively, D is TRBD1 (5 bases). Germline CDR1 and CDR2: KGHSH and LQKENI. This CDR3 is built from 14 residues. The germline V and J ends were trimmed by 6 bases and 6 bases, with 17 bases remaining between them. This chain's CDR3 is CASSSGRITAEAFF. CDR3 DNA sequence: TGTGCCAGCTCCTCGGGACGGATAACAGCTGAAGCTTTCTTT.

The gene calls are TRBV10-3 and TRBJ2-7, with D unresolved. CDR1 and CDR2 (germline): ENHRY, SYGVKD. The CDR3 extends over 12 amino acids. The V gene lost 0 bases and the J gene lost 3 bases, with 3 bases spanning the gap. CDR3 nucleotides: TGTGCCATCAGTGAGTCGTTCTACGAGCAGTACTTC. Amino acid sequence: CAISESFYEQYF.

The rearrangement joins TRBV9 to TRBJ2-3; the match to TRBD2 covers 7 bases. The CDR3 extends over 15 amino acids. The germline V gene has CDR1 SGDLS and CDR2 YYNGEE. V lost 3 bases to trimming and J lost 4 bases; unmatched junction nucleotides: 8. The CDR3 region has the DNA TGTGCCAGCAGCGCCGGTGGGGGGAGGGCAGATACGCAGTATTTT. Protein: CASSAGGGRADTQYF.

The chain carries TRBV7-9 and TRBJ1-1; 7 nucleotides agree with TRBD1. V shed 3 bases and J 4 bases; nucleotides not matched to a gene: 8. This CDR3 contains 15 residues. Germline V CDR1 and CDR2: SEHNR, FQNEAQ (reference sequence). The CDR3: CASSFMTGLRTEAFF. The DNA of the CDR3 is TGTGCCAGCAGCTTTATGACAGGGCTGCGCACTGAAGCTTTCTTT.